The rows below give T cell receptor beta chains drawn from one sample of a study of blood T cell repertoires in COVID-19. Some clones are missing from TCRdb's copy, which holds only in-frame ones; the method was immunoSEQ multiplex PCR. The sample lists more than 250,000 clones, about nine tenths seen once, with around 1.6% in the top ten. Sequenced sample: peripheral blood. The receptors derive from a woman aged 30 to 39 with COVID-19, enrolled during active disease. CDR3s include the opening cysteine and the closing phenylalanine or tryptophan. D genes are given only for firm matches. Size tells how often a clone was seen (once, few, many) or the class of an expanded clone, and some rows leave it out.

clone size: NA
J gene: TRBJ2-2
D gene: NA
V gene: TRBV2
CDR3 protein: CASRVAAGELFF
CDR3 DNA: TGTGCCAGCCGGGTAGCCGCCGGGGAGCTGTTTTTT

clone size: NA
J gene: TRBJ1-1
D gene: TRBD1
V gene: TRBV19
CDR3 protein: CASRRGKTEAFF
CDR3 DNA: TGTGCCAGTCGCAGGGGGAAAACTGAAGCTTTCTTT

clone size: NA
J gene: TRBJ2-3
D gene: NA
V gene: TRBV2
CDR3 protein: CASSGQGGTDTQYF
CDR3 DNA: TGTGCCAGCAGTGGCCAGGGCGGCACAGATACGCAGTATTTT

clone size: once
J gene: TRBJ2-3
D gene: NA
V gene: TRBV7-9
CDR3 protein: CASSPMGGNTDTQYF
CDR3 DNA: TGTGCCAGCAGCCCGATGGGGGGAAACACAGATACGCAGTATTTT

clone size: NA
J gene: TRBJ2-1
D gene: NA
V gene: TRBV24-1
CDR3 protein: CATSDAGRRSYNEQFF
CDR3 DNA: TGTGCCACCAGTGATGCCGGCAGGCGCTCCTACAATGAGCAGTTCTTC

clone size: NA
J gene: TRBJ1-1
D gene: NA
V gene: TRBV20-1
CDR3 protein: CSASAPDLYTEAFF
CDR3 DNA: TGCAGTGCTAGTGCCCCCGATCTATACACTGAAGCTTTCTTT

clone size: NA
J gene: TRBJ2-1
D gene: TRBD1
V gene: TRBV29-1
CDR3 protein: CSATGTGGVYNEQFF
CDR3 DNA: TGCAGCGCCACCGGGACAGGGGGAGTGTATAATGAGCAGTTCTTC

clone size: NA
J gene: TRBJ2-7
D gene: NA
V gene: TRBV6-5
CDR3 protein: CASRQQGEQYF
CDR3 DNA: TGTGCCAGCAGACAACAGGGCGAGCAGTACTTC

clone size: NA
J gene: TRBJ1-2
D gene: NA
V gene: TRBV5-6
CDR3 protein: CASSPGLEASYGYTF
CDR3 DNA: TGTGCCAGCAGCCCTGGACTAGAGGCGAGCTATGGCTACACCTTC

clone size: few
J gene: TRBJ2-2
D gene: TRBD2
V gene: TRBV5-4
CDR3 protein: CASSLGLAGPGELFF
CDR3 DNA: TGTGCCAGCAGCCTGGGACTAGCGGGGCCCGGGGAGCTGTTTTTT

clone size: NA
J gene: TRBJ1-4
D gene: TRBD1
V gene: TRBV4-1
CDR3 protein: CASSLHGTGNEKLFF
CDR3 DNA: TGCGCCAGCAGCCTACACGGGACAGGGAATGAAAAACTGTTTTTT

clone size: NA
J gene: TRBJ1-1
D gene: NA
V gene: TRBV29-1
CDR3 protein: CSVARGTEAFF
CDR3 DNA: TGCAGCGTCGCGAGGGGGACTGAAGCTTTCTTT

clone size: NA
J gene: TRBJ1-2
D gene: TRBD1
V gene: TRBV18
CDR3 protein: CASSPLGQGVVDYGYTF
CDR3 DNA: TGTGCCAGCTCACCATTAGGACAGGGAGTGGTTGACTATGGCTACACCTTC

clone size: NA
J gene: TRBJ2-3
D gene: NA
V gene: TRBV12-3/TRBV12-4
CDR3 protein: CASSLSSGNTQYF
CDR3 DNA: TGTGCCAGCAGTTTAAGCAGCGGCAATACGCAGTATTTT

clone size: NA
J gene: TRBJ2-2
D gene: TRBD2
V gene: TRBV9
CDR3 protein: CASSSLAGGVAGELFF
CDR3 DNA: TGTGCCAGCAGCTCATTAGCGGGGGGCGTCGCCGGGGAGCTGTTTTTT

clone size: once
J gene: TRBJ2-1
D gene: NA
V gene: TRBV7-2
CDR3 protein: CASSLVGSNNEQFF
CDR3 DNA: TGTGCCAGCAGCTTAGTCGGGAGTAACAATGAGCAGTTCTTC

clone size: NA
J gene: TRBJ2-2
D gene: TRBD1
V gene: TRBV28
CDR3 protein: CASSYDRGANTGELFF
CDR3 DNA: TGTGCCAGCAGTTACGACAGGGGAGCGAACACCGGGGAGCTGTTTTTT

clone size: NA
J gene: TRBJ1-6
D gene: NA
V gene: TRBV19
CDR3 protein: CASSIRREGTPLHF
CDR3 DNA: TGTGCCAGTAGTATAAGGCGGGAGGGAACACCCCTCCACTTT

clone size: once
J gene: TRBJ1-2
D gene: TRBD1
V gene: TRBV7-9
CDR3 protein: CASSFFPDRGGYGYTF
CDR3 DNA: TGTGCCAGCAGCTTTTTTCCCGACAGGGGGGGCTATGGCTACACCTTC

clone size: NA
J gene: TRBJ1-2
D gene: NA
V gene: TRBV5-8
CDR3 protein: CASSTMASRGYTF
CDR3 DNA: TGTGCCAGCAGCACCATGGCCTCCCGTGGCTACACCTTC

clone size: NA
J gene: TRBJ2-1
D gene: NA
V gene: TRBV5-1
CDR3 protein: CASSLIPGTDNEQFF
CDR3 DNA: TGCGCCAGCAGCTTGATCCCGGGTACGGACAATGAGCAGTTCTTC

clone size: NA
J gene: TRBJ1-2
D gene: TRBD1
V gene: TRBV6-4
CDR3 protein: CASSDQRTGVYGYTF
CDR3 DNA: TGTGCCAGCAGTGACCAGCGGACAGGGGTCTATGGCTACACCTTC

clone size: NA
J gene: TRBJ2-1
D gene: TRBD2
V gene: TRBV7-9
CDR3 protein: CASSLVASGGANEQFF
CDR3 DNA: TGTGCCAGCAGCTTAGTCGCAAGCGGGGGGGCGAATGAGCAGTTCTTC

clone size: NA
J gene: TRBJ1-2
D gene: TRBD1
V gene: TRBV4-1
CDR3 protein: CASSHLGQGTYGYTF
CDR3 DNA: TGCGCCAGCAGCCACCTCGGACAGGGGACCTATGGCTACACCTTC

clone size: NA
J gene: TRBJ2-7
D gene: TRBD1
V gene: TRBV11-2
CDR3 protein: CASSPYGQGESYEQYF
CDR3 DNA: TGTGCCAGCAGCCCTTATGGACAGGGAGAGTCCTACGAGCAGTACTTC

clone size: NA
J gene: TRBJ2-1
D gene: NA
V gene: TRBV6-6
CDR3 protein: CASRKGYGGYDNEQFF
CDR3 DNA: TGTGCCAGCAGAAAAGGGTACGGGGGTTACGACAATGAGCAGTTCTTC

clone size: NA
J gene: TRBJ2-2
D gene: TRBD1
V gene: TRBV4-3
CDR3 protein: CASSQEPNRGQFTGELFF
CDR3 DNA: TGCGCCAGCAGCCAGGAACCCAACAGGGGACAATTCACCGGGGAGCTGTTTTTT

clone size: NA
J gene: TRBJ1-1
D gene: TRBD1
V gene: TRBV10-2
CDR3 protein: CASRPGQGKNTEAFF
CDR3 DNA: TGCGCCAGCAGGCCGGGACAGGGGAAGAACACTGAAGCTTTCTTT

clone size: NA
J gene: TRBJ1-4
D gene: NA
V gene: TRBV5-8
CDR3 protein: CASSDLMTGTPTNEKLFF
CDR3 DNA: TGTGCCAGCAGCGATCTTATGACAGGAACTCCCACTAATGAAAAACTGTTTTTT

clone size: NA
J gene: TRBJ1-2
D gene: NA
V gene: TRBV2
CDR3 protein: CASRQFQGYGGGYTF
CDR3 DNA: TGTGCCAGCAGACAATTTCAGGGGTACGGCGGCGGCTACACCTTC